These T cell receptor beta chains were read from a single sample in a study of cytomegalovirus exposure and HLA in healthy donors. Assay used: immunoSEQ multiplex PCR; TCRdb lists only in-frame clones, some missing. The table has some 71,000 clones, less than 85% seen once. Material: PBMCs. The receptors shown here come from a woman aged 50 to 65 in good health and CMV-seropositive. Both conserved end residues are part of each CDR3. The D gene is left open where the match is weak. Some rows mark clone size as missing; the rest say once, few, many or name a class of expanded clone.

.	TRBV5-1	TRBJ1-2	.	TGCGCCAGCAGCTTGGAACAGGGTACGAATGGCTACACCTTC	CASSLEQGTNGYTF
.	TRBV6-7	TRBJ1-3	.	TGTGCCAGCAGTTATCCGAAAGGGGGTCGTGGAAACACCATATATTTT	CASSYPKGGRGNTIYF
.	TRBV10-2	TRBJ2-4	TRBD2	TGCGCCAGCAGAGGACTAGGAGCCAAAAACATTCAGTACTTC	CASRGLGAKNIQYF
.	TRBV5-4	TRBJ2-7	TRBD2	TGTGCCAGCAGCTTGGGTGGAGTGGGGGGGGCCTACGAGCAGTACTTC	CASSLGGVGGAYEQYF
.	TRBV6-5	TRBJ2-7	.	TGTGCCAGCAGTTACAGGCGGGACTACGAGCAGTACTTC	CASSYRRDYEQYF
.	TRBV15	TRBJ2-7	.	TGTGCCACCAGCAGAGATGCGGTACGGCTCGAACAGTACTTC	CATSRDAVRLEQYF
.	TRBV7-6	TRBJ2-5	TRBD2	TGTGCCAGCAGCCAGGGACTAGCGGGGGGGGCAGAGACCCAGTACTTC	CASSQGLAGGAETQYF
.	TRBV18	TRBJ2-7	.	TGTGCCAGCTCACCACGAAATAGCGCATCGATGAGCTACGAGCAGTACTTC	CASSPRNSASMSYEQYF
.	TRBV5-4	TRBJ2-1	TRBD2	TGTGCCAGCAGCTATCCCGGGACTAGCGCCCAAAGCTCCTACAATGAGCAGTTCTTC	CASSYPGTSAQSSYNEQFF
.	TRBV2	TRBJ1-5	.	TGTGCCAGCAGTGACGCGCTTAATAGCAATCAGCCCCAGCATTTT	CASSDALNSNQPQHF
few	TRBV29-1	TRBJ1-1	TRBD1	TGCAGCGTAACGTCGACAGGGGACACTGAAGCTTTCTTT	CSVTSTGDTEAFF
.	TRBV19	TRBJ1-6	.	TGTGCCAGTAGTCGAGGGCAGATGGATAATTCACCCCTCCACTTT	CASSRGQMDNSPLHF
.	TRBV9	TRBJ2-3	.	TGTGCCAGCAGCGTTATAGGGGCAGATACGCAGTATTTT	CASSVIGADTQYF
.	TRBV18	TRBJ2-7	TRBD1	TGTGCCAGCTCACCAGGACAGGTCCCCTCCTACGAGCAGTACTTC	CASSPGQVPSYEQYF
.	TRBV4-1	TRBJ1-6	.	TGCGCCAGCAGCCAAGATTCGCCAGGGCCGTATAATTCACCCCTCCACTTT	CASSQDSPGPYNSPLHF
few	TRBV19	TRBJ1-1	.	TGTGCCAGTAGTATTTCCCAGAACACTGAAGCTTTCTTT	CASSISQNTEAFF
.	TRBV5-1	TRBJ1-2	.	TGCGCCAGCAGCTTGTTGCAGGGCGTAGAGTATGGCTACACCTTC	CASSLLQGVEYGYTF
.	TRBV11-2	TRBJ1-1	.	TGTGCCAGCAGCTATACACAGGTGAGGAACACTGAAGCTTTCTTT	CASSYTQVRNTEAFF
few	TRBV7-6	TRBJ2-3	.	TGTGCCAGCAGCTTAGAGTTGCGCGGCACAGATACGCAGTATTTT	CASSLELRGTDTQYF
.	TRBV19	TRBJ1-5	TRBD1	TGTGCCAGTAGTTCCCCCGGACAGGGGCGACGTCAGCCCCAGCATTTT	CASSSPGQGRRQPQHF
.	TRBV7-2	TRBJ2-7	.	TGTGCCAGCAGCTTAGTGGGCGGGCCTTACGAGCAGTACTTC	CASSLVGGPYEQYF
.	TRBV28	TRBJ1-3	TRBD1	TGTGCCAGCCAAAGGACAGGGGGCGCTGGAAACACCATATATTTT	CASQRTGGAGNTIYF
.	TRBV19	TRBJ1-5	TRBD1	TGTGCCAGTAGCCGCGGACAGGGAGGTTATGGCAATCAGCCCCAGCATTTT	CASSRGQGGYGNQPQHF
.	TRBV11-2	TRBJ2-3	TRBD2	TGTGCCAGCAGCCGCAGGACTAGCGGAACAGATACGCAGTATTTT	CASSRRTSGTDTQYF